This record covers a single TCR beta chain. Antigen specificity is unknown. MiXCR, applied by TCRdb to the 5' RACE reads, yields one record per CDR3 protein. The sample shows hundreds of thousands of distinct CDR3 sequences, 15% to 20% of them seen only once. This record comes from a study of T cells after yellow fever vaccination. The germline CDR1 and CDR2 sequences are SGHVS and FNYEAQ. Deletions cut 5 bases from V and 8 bases from J, with 15 bases between. This CDR3 is 13 amino acids long. Study-wide points: Shared CD4/CD8 clonotypes were a small share, likely from convergent recombination. Sorted repertoires could include abundant contaminating clonotypes from bulk cells. The booster response re-showed most primary clones: around 95% CD4, almost 90% CD8.

Sequenced here: PBMCs, sampled before the yellow fever booster vaccination. This rearrangement joins TRBV7-6 to TRBJ1-2; D is unresolved. The TCR originated in a young man who received the YFV17D yellow fever vaccine. The CDR3 loop is CASSPDGSWGYTF. The DNA of the CDR3 is TGTGCCAGCAGCCCGGACGGGTCTTGGGGCTACACCTTC.